The entry that follows covers one T cell receptor beta chain sequence. Its matching antigen is unknown. These data are taken from a study of T cell responses to AZD1222 COVID-19 vaccine. In the study overall: Both about-4-week and about-12-week second-dose recipients were combined. General study results and limits: The repertoires were collected only after the peak T cell response. Most donors were white British and more were female, and clonal diversity was possibly underestimated. At baseline, seropositivity was found in only six or seven AZD1222 recipients.

Sequencing was performed with immunoSEQ multiplex PCR; in TCRdb, only in-frame clones are kept and a portion is missing. The profile shows some 150,000 clones, roughly 92% of them singletons. V lost 3 bases and J 0 bases, leaving 12 bases between the germline ends. CDR1 and CDR2 from the germline V gene are MDHEN and SYDVKM. CDR3 length equals 16 residues. This sample comprised peripheral blood, obtained on day 0 of AZD1222 vaccination. V gene TRBV28 combines with J gene TRBJ1-3; no clear D gene. The source of this sequence is an adult in good health. The CDR3 DNA reads TGTGCCAGCAGTTTCAACTTCTGGAGCTCTGGAAACACCATATATTTT. Translating gives CASSFNFWSSGNTIYF.